These 6 T cell receptor beta chains came from one sample sequenced in a study of shared clonotypes between healthy human individuals. CD45RO-negative, CCR7-selected cells formed the naive CD8 fraction, which excluded terminally differentiated effector memory CD45RA+ cells. Produced via immunoSEQ multiplex PCR; TCRdb's table is partial and in-frame only. This sample carries 2 million to 2.5 million clones, about 92% of them seen once, and the ten largest clones take 1.5% to 2%. Material for sequencing was naive CD8+ T cells from PBMCs. These receptors all stem from a man younger than 35 in good health. Some clones in this sample may be carry-over from other donors' samples.

This rearrangement joins TRBV4-1 to TRBJ1-1; D is ambiguous. Trimming removed 4 bases from V and 3 bases from J, with 12 bases in between. The CDR3 is 14 amino acids. Germline values: CDR1 MGHRA, CDR2 YSYEKL. The CDR3 sequence is CASSLGQSHTEAFF. CDR3 nucleotide sequence: TGCGCCAGCAGCCTCGGGCAGTCTCACACTGAAGCTTTCTTT.

This sequence joins TRBV30 and TRBJ2-7; 14 bases fit TRBD2. The CDR3 length is 14 residues. V lost 6 bases to trimming and J lost 3 bases; unmatched junction nucleotides: 4. Germline V gene lookup returns CDR1 GTSNPN and CDR2 SVGIG (reference sequence). The CDR3 DNA is TGTGCCTGTAGGACTAGCGGGAGGTTCTACGAGCAGTACTTC. It translates to CACRTSGRFYEQYF.

V and J are TRBV4-3 and TRBJ2-7; 12 nucleotides align to TRBD2. This CDR3 is 15 amino acids long. Losses at the gene ends were 5 bases for V and 6 bases for J; bases not matched to a gene: 8. Germline-derived CDR1 and CDR2 are LGHNA and YSLEER. The CDR3 bases are TGCGCCAGCAGCAAAAAGACTAGCGGGAGTTTCGAGCAGTACTTC. This translates into CASSKKTSGSFEQYF.

The rearrangement joins TRBV7-6 to TRBJ2-3; 9 nucleotides match TRBD1. Per germline, CDR1 SGHVS and CDR2 FNYEAQ. V shed 8 bases and J 1 base; nucleotides not matched to a gene: 1. CDR3 length equals 13 residues. For the CDR3, the DNA is TGTGCCAGCCGGGACAGGGGCACAGATACGCAGTATTTT. Translating it yields CASRDRGTDTQYF.

The chain joins TRBV4-3 to TRBJ2-3; perhaps TRBD1 as D (5 bases). The germline V and J ends were trimmed by 0 bases and 2 bases, with 18 bases remaining between them. From germline, CDR1 is LGHNA and CDR2 YSLEER. This CDR3 is 18 amino acids long. The CDR3 sequence: CASSQDQLRVSLTDTQYF. The CDR3 region has the DNA TGCGCCAGCAGCCAAGATCAACTCAGGGTCAGCCTCACAGATACGCAGTATTTT.

As concerns this clone: In the same sample, other DNA sequences code for this CDR3. The CDR3 DNA follows: TGCGCCAGCAGCCCCCGAGGGGGATCCTACGAGCAGTACTTC. This encodes CASSPRGGSYEQYF. The chain has TRBV4-1 and TRBJ2-7, with D tentatively TRBD1 (6 bases). Per germline, CDR1 MGHRA and CDR2 YSYEKL. V lost 4 bases and J 1 base, leaving 11 bases between the germline ends. This CDR3 has 14 amino acids.